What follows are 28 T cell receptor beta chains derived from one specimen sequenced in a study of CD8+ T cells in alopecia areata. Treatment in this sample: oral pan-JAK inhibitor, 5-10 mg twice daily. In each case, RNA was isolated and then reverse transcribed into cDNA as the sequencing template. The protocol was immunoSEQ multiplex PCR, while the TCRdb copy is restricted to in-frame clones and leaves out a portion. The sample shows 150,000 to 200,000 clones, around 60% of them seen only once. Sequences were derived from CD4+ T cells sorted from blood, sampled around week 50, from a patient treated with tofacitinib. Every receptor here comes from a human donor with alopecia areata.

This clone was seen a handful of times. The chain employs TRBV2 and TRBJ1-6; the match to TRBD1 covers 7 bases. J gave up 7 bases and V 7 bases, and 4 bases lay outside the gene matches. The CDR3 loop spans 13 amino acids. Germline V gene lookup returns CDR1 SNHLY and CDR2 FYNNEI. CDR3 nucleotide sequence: TGTGCCAGCATGAAGGACAGGAATTCACCCCTCCACTTT. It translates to CASMKDRNSPLHF.

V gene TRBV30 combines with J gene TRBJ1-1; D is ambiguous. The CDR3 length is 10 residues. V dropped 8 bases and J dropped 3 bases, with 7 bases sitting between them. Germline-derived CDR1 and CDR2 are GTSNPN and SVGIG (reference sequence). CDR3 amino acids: CAGGYTEAFF. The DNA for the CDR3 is TGTGCCGGCGGATACACTGAAGCTTTCTTT.

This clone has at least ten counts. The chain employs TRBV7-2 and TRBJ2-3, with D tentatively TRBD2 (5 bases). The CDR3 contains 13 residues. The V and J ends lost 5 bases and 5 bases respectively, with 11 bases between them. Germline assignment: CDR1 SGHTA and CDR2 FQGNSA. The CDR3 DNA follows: TGTGCCAGCAGCCGACGCGAGGGAGATACGCAGTATTTT. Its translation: CASSRREGDTQYF.

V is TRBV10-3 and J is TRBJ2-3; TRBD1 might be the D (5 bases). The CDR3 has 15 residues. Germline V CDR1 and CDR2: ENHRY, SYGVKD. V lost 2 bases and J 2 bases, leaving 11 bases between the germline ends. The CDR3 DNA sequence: TGTGCCATCAGTGAGGTAGACAGAACCACAGATACGCAGTATTTT. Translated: CAISEVDRTTDTQYF.

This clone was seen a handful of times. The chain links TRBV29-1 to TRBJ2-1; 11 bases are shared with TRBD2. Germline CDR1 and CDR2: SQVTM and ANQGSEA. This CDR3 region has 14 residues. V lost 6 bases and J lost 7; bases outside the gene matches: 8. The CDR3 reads CSVRRPSGGNEQFF. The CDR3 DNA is TGCAGCGTCAGAAGGCCTAGCGGGGGGAATGAGCAGTTCTTC.

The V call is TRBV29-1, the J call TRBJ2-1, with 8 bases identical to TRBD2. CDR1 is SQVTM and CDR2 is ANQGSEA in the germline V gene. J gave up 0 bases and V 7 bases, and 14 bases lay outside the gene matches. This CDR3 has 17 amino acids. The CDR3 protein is CSATPLAGPSSYNEQFF. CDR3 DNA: TGCAGCGCCACGCCCCTAGCGGGCCCGAGCTCCTACAATGAGCAGTTCTTC.

The CDR3: CSVVLTGRANTEAFF. CDR3 nucleotides: TGCAGCGTTGTTCTGACAGGGAGAGCGAACACTGAAGCTTTCTTT. V is TRBV29-1 and J is TRBJ1-1; 7 bases line up with TRBD1. Germline CDR1 SQVTM, CDR2 ANQGSEA. V lost 4 bases, J lost 1 base, and 9 bases stayed unmatched. There are 15 residues in the CDR3.

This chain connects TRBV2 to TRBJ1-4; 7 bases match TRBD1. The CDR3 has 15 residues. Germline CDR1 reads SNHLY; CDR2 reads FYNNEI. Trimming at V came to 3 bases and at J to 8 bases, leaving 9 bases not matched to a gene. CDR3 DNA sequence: TGTGCCAGCAGTGATTCAAGGGGGCGCGGGGAAAAACTGTTTTTT. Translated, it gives CASSDSRGRGEKLFF. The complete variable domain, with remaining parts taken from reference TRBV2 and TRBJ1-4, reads EPEVTQTPSHQVTQMGQEVILRCVPISNHLYFYWYRQILGQKVEFLVSFYNNEISEKSEIFDDQFSVERPDGSNFTLKIRSTKLEDSAMYFCASSDSRGRGEKLFFGSGTQLSVL.

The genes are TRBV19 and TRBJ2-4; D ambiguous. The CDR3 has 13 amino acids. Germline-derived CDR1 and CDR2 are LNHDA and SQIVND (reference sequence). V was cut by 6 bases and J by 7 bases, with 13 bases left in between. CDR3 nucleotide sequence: TGTGCCAGTAGACTATATGAGGAGAACATTCAGTACTTC. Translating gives CASRLYEENIQYF.

CDR3 sequence: CASSISGAGNEQFF. CDR3 sequence (DNA): TGTGCCAGCAGCATTAGCGGGGCTGGGAATGAGCAGTTCTTC. The V and J genes are TRBV7-9 and TRBJ2-1, with 8 bases that match TRBD2. This CDR3 has 14 amino acids. Looked up from germline, CDR1 is SEHNR and CDR2 is FQNEAQ (reference sequence). Losses at the gene ends were 5 bases for V and 7 bases for J; bases not matched to a gene: 7.

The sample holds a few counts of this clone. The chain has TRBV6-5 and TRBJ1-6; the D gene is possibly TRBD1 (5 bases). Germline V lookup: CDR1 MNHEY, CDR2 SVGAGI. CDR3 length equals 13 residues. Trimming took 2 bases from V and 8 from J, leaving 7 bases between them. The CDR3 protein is CASSYKGDSPLHF. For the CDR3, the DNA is TGTGCCAGCAGTTACAAAGGGGATTCACCCCTCCACTTT.

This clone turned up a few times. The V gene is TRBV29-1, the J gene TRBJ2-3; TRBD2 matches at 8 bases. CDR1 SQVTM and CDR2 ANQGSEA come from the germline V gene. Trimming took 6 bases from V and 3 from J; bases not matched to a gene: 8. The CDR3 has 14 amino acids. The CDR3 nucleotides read TGCAGCGTGGATTTAGCGGGGCTAACAGATACGCAGTATTTT. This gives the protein CSVDLAGLTDTQYF.

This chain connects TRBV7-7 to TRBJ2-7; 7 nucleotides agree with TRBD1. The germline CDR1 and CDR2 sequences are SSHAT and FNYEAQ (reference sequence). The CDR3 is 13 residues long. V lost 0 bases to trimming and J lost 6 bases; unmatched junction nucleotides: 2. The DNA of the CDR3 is TGTGCCAGCAGCTTAGCTGCAGGGGGCGAGCAGTACTTC. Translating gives CASSLAAGGEQYF.

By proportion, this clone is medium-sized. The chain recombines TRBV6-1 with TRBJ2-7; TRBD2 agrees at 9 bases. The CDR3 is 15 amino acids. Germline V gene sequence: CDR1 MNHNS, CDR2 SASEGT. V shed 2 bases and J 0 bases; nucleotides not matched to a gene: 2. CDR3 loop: CASSELAGSSYEQYF. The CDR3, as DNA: TGTGCCAGCAGTGAACTAGCGGGGAGCTCCTACGAGCAGTACTTC.

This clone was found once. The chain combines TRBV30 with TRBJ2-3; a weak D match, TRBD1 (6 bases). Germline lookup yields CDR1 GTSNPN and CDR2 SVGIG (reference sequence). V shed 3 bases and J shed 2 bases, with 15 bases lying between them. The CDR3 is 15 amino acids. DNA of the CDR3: TGTGCCTGGAGGACAGGTCGGCGGGTCACAGATACGCAGTATTTT. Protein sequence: CAWRTGRRVTDTQYF.

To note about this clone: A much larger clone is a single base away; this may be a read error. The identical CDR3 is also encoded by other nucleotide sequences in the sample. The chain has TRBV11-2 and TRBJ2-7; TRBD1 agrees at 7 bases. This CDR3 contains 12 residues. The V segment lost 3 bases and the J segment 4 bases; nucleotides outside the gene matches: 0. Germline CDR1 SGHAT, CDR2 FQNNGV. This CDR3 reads CASSLTGYEQYF. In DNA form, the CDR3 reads TGTGCCAGCAGCTTGACAGGGTACGAGCAGTACTTC.

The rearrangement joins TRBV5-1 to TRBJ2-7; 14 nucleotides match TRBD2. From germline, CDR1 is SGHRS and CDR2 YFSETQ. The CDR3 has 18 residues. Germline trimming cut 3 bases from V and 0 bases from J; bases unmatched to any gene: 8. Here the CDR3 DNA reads TGCGCCAGCAGCTCCGGACTAGCGGGGGGCTCAAGCTCCTACGAGCAGTACTTC. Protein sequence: CASSSGLAGGSSSYEQYF.

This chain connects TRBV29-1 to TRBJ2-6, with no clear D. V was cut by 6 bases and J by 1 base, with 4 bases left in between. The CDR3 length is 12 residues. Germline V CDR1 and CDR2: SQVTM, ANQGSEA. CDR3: CSVVSGANVLTF. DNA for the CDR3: TGCAGCGTGGTATCTGGGGCCAACGTCCTGACTTTC.

The CDR3 nucleotides read TGTGCCAGCAGCGCAGACAGAAATGAGCAGTTCTTC. It translates to CASSADRNEQFF. V usage is TRBV7-6 and J usage is TRBJ2-1; D is possibly TRBD1 (5 bases). Trimming removed 5 bases from V and 7 bases from J, with 9 bases in between. CDR3 size: 12 residues. Per germline, CDR1 SGHVS and CDR2 FNYEAQ.

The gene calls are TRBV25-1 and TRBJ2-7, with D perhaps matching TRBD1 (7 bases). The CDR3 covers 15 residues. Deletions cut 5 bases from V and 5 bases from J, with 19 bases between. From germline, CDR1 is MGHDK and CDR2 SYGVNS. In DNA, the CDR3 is TGTGCCAGCAGTCTGATGGCAGGGGGAGGTAACGAGCAGTACTTC. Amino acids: CASSLMAGGGNEQYF.

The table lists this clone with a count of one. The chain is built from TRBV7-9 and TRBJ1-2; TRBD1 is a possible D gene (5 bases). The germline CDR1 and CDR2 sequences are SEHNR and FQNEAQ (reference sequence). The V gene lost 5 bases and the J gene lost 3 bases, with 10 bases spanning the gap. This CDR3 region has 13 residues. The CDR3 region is CASSPGGDYGYTF. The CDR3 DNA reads TGTGCCAGCAGCCCCGGGGGAGACTATGGCTACACCTTC.

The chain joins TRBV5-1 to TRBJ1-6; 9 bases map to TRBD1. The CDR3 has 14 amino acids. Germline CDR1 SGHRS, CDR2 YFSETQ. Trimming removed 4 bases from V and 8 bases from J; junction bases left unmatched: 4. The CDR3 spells CASSEGQGYSPLHF. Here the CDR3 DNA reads TGCGCCAGCAGCGAGGGACAGGGTTATTCACCCCTCCACTTT.

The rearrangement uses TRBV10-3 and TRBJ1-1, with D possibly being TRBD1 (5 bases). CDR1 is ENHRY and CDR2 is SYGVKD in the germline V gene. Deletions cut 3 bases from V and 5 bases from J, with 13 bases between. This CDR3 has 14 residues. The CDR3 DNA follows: TGTGCCATCAGTGACCCGGAGCAGGGAACTGAAGCTTTCTTT. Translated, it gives CAISDPEQGTEAFF.

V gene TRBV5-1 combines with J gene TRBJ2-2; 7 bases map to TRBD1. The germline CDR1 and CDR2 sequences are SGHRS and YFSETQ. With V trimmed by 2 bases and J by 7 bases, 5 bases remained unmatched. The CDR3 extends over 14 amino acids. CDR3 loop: CASSLGQDYGELFF. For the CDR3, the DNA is TGCGCCAGCAGCTTAGGACAGGATTACGGGGAGCTGTTTTTT.

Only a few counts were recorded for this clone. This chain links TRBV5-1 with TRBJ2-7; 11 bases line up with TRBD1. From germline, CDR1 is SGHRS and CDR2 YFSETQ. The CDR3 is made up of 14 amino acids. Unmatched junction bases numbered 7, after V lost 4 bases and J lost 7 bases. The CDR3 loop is CASSKDGDRGEQYF. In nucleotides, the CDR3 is TGCGCCAGCAGCAAGGACGGGGACAGGGGGGAGCAGTACTTC.

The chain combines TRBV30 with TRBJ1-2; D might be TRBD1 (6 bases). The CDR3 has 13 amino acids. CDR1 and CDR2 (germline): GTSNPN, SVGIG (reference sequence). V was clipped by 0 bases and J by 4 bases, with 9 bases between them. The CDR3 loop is CAWSVSGAYGYTF. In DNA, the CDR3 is TGTGCCTGGAGTGTATCAGGGGCCTATGGCTACACCTTC.

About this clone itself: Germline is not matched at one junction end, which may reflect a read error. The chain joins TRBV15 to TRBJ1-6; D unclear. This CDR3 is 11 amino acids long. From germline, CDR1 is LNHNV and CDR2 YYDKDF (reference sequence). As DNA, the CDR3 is TGTGCCACCAGCACGACCGGGATCACCATATTT. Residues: CATSTTGITIF. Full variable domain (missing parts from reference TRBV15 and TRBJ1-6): DAMVIQNPRYQVTQFGKPVTLSCSQTLNHNVMYWYQQKSSQAPKLLFHYYDKDFNNEADTPDNFQSRRPNTSFCFLDIRSPGLGDTAMYLCATSTTGITIFGNGTRLTVT.

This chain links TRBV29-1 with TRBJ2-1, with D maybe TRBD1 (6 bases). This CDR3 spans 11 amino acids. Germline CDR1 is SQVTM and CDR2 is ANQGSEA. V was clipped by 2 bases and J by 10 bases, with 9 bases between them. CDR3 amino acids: CSVESGQEQFF. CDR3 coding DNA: TGCAGCGTTGAATCCGGACAGGAGCAGTTCTTC.